The present T cell receptor (beta chain) was sequenced within a study of T cell responses to AZD1222 COVID-19 vaccine. CDR3 size: 14 residues. The germline V gene encodes CDR1 LGHDT and CDR2 YNNKEL (reference sequence). J was trimmed by 8 bases and V by 1 base; bases with no gene match: 2. Clones were read by immunoSEQ multiplex PCR, and TCRdb kept only the in-frame ones, dropping some. The sample comprises 200,000 or so clones, 85% to 90% of which are singletons, and less than 3% rests with the top ten. Overall study results and limits: Researchers report vaccine-associated CD4 TCRs spanning spike, with dominance at 160-218 and 743-854. Clonal diversity may have been underestimated, and the donors were mostly white British, with more females than males. Scientists sampled the repertoires only once the peak T cell response had passed.

Details on this clone: Antigen: not known.

V gene TRBV3-1 (or the pseudogene TRBV3-2) combines with J gene TRBJ2-1, with 10 bases lining up with TRBD1. The material sequenced was peripheral blood, taken on day 0 of MenACWY control vaccination. This sequence originates from an adult in good health. CDR3 in DNA: TGTGCCAGCAGCCAAGGGGACAGGGGTCATGAGCAGTTCTTC. Translated, it gives CASSQGDRGHEQFF.